The following is a T cell receptor (beta chain) sequence with its context. Its antigen remains unknown. Profiling relied on immunoSEQ multiplex PCR, and the TCRdb table lists in-frame clones only, not all of them. Among 600,000 to 750,000 clones listed, approximately 75% were seen once. Everyone who donated was a Caucasian adult who lived in Nashville, Tennessee. The data originate from a study of shared clonotypes between healthy human individuals. Broader study findings: The diversity represented, both genetic and in exposure history, was limited by few donors. A handful of donors held roughly 5% of naive CD4 clonotypes in common.

CDR3 length: 12 amino acids. The germline CDR1 and CDR2 sequences are MGHDK and SYGVNS. V gene TRBV25-1 combines with J gene TRBJ2-5; D possibly corresponds to TRBD2 (6 bases). The J call may not be correct, given that the DNA end is closer to TRBJ2-7. Sample: memory CD4+ T cells sorted from blood. Noted subset: CD45RA-negative fraction. This TCR was sampled from a woman in her twenties or thirties in good health. The chain's CDR3 is CARGGGPYEQYF. Written as DNA, the CDR3 is TGTGCCAGGGGGGGAGGACCTTACGAGCAGTACTTC.